This is a list of T cell receptor beta chains from one sample in a study of cytomegalovirus exposure and HLA in healthy donors. Clones were sequenced by immunoSEQ multiplex PCR, and TCRdb holds only the in-frame ones, with some missing. The table lists roughly 180,000 clones, around 76% of them singletons. Sequencing was carried out using PBMCs. The source of these receptors is a woman aged 30 to 39 in good health and CMV-seropositive. Each CDR3 is given with its conserved first and last residue. D genes are given only for firm matches.

TRBV5-4 | - | CASSDWTVNYGYTF
TRBV11-3 | TRBD2 | CASSFARGGRDTQYF
TRBV7-2 | - | CASSFHGTHSNQPQHF
TRBV10-2 | - | CASSARLNRDSPLHF
TRBV5-1 | TRBD1 | CASSLYARQGKEETQYF
TRBV28 | - | CASSLGTQNQPQHF
TRBV6-4 | TRBD1 | CASSPGTGHTDTQYF
TRBV6-1 | TRBD1 | CASVRDSRYEQYF
TRBV6-1 | - | CASSQGGEKLFF
TRBV6-6 | TRBD1 | CASSRTGSNEKLFF
TRBV19 | - | CASSITLGNEQFF
TRBV18 | TRBD1 | CASSRTRTGKLFQPQHF
TRBV5-1 | TRBD2 | CASSPSGGDTDTQYF
TRBV12-5 | - | CASRLANTDTQYF
TRBV2 | - | CASPRARTARYNYGYTF
TRBV4-2 | TRBD2 | CASSQDGSGGQETQYF
TRBV7-2 | - | CASSSGNTGELFF
TRBV11-2 | - | CASIQAGAARGQFF
TRBV4-3 | TRBD1 | CASSRRQGPAEAFF
TRBV11-3 | TRBD2 | CASSSGLAYHEQYF
TRBV18 | TRBD2 | CASSLFSGGDLDEQYF
TRBV19 | - | CASSIGKLRGLLSNQPQHF